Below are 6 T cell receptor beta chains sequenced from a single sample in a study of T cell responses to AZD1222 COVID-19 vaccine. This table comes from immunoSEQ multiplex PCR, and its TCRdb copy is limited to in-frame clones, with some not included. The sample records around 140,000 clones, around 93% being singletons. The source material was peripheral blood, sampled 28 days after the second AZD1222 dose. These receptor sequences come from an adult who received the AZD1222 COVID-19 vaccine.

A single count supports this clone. The CDR3 DNA sequence: TGTGCCAGCAGTCTACATTCGACCTTTAGCAATCAGCCCCAGCATTTT. Protein sequence: CASSLHSTFSNQPQHF. The chain combines TRBV2 with TRBJ1-5; the D is unclear. This CDR3 has 16 residues. V lost 5 bases, J lost 0 bases, and 14 bases lay in between. Per the germline V gene, CDR1 is SNHLY and CDR2 is FYNNEI.

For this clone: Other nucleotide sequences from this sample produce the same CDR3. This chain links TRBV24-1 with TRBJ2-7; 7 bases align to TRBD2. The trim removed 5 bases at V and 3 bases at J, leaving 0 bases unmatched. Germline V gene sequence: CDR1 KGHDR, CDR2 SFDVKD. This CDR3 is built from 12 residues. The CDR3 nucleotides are TGTGCCACCAGTGGGGGGGGCTACGAGCAGTACTTC. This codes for CATSGGGYEQYF.

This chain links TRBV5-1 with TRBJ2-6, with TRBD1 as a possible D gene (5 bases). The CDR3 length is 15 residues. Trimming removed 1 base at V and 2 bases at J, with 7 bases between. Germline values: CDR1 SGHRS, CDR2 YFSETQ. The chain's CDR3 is CASSLLGPGANVLTF. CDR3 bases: TGCGCCAGCAGCTTGTTGGGGCCTGGGGCCAACGTCCTGACTTTC.

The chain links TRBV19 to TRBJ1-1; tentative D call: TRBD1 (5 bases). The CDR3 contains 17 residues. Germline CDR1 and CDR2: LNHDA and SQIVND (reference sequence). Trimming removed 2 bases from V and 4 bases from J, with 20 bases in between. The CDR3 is CASSILSPRARGTEAFF. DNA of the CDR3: TGTGCCAGTAGTATACTTTCCCCCAGGGCGCGAGGCACTGAAGCTTTCTTT.

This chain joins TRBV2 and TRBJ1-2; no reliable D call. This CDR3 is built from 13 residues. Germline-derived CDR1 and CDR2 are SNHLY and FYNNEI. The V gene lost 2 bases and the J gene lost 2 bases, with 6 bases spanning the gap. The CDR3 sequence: CASSELGNYGYTF. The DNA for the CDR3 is TGTGCCAGCAGTGAACTGGGAAACTATGGCTACACCTTC.

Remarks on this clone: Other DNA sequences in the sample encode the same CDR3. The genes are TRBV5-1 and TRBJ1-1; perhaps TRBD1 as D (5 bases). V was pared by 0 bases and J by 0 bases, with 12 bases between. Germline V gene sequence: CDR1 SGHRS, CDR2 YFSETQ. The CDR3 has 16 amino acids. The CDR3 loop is CASSLVAGSMNTEAFF. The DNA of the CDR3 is TGCGCCAGCAGCTTGGTAGCAGGGAGTATGAACACTGAAGCTTTCTTT.